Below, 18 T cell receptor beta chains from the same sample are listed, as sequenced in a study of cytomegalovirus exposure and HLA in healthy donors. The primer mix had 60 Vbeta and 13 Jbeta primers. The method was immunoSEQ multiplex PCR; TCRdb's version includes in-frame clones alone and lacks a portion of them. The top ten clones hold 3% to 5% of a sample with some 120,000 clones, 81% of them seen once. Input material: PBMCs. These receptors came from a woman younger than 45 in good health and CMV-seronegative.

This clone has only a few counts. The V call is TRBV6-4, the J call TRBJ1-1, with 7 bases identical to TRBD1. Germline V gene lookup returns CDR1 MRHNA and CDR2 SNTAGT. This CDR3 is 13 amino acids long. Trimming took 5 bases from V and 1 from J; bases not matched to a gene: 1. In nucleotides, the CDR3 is TGTGCCAGCAGTTCAGGGGGGAACACTGAAGCTTTCTTT. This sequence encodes CASSSGGNTEAFF.

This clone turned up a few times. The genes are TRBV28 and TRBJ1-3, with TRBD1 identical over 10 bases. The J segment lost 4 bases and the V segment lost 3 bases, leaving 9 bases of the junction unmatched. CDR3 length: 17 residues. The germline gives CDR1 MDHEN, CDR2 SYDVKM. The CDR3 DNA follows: TGTGCCAGCAGTTTTTTGGGACAGGGGAAATCAGGAAACACCATATATTTT. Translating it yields CASSFLGQGKSGNTIYF.

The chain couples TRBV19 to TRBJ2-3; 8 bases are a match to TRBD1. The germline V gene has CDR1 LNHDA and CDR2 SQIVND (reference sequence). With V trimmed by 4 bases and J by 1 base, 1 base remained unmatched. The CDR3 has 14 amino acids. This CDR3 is CASSTGQGTDTQYF. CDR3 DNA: TGTGCCAGTAGTACGGGACAGGGCACAGATACGCAGTATTTT.

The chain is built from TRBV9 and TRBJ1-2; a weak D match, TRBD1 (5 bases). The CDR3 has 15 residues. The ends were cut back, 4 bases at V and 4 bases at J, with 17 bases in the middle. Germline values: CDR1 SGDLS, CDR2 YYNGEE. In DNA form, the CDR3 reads TGTGCCAGCAGCCCCTGGACTTCGGGGGGCTATGGCTACACCTTC. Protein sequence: CASSPWTSGGYGYTF. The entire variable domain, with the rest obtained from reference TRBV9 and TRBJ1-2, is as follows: DSGVTQTPKHLITATGQRVTLRCSPRSGDLSVYWYQQSLDQGLQFLIQYYNGEERAKGNILERFSAQQFPDLHSELNLSSLELGDSALYFCASSPWTSGGYGYTFGSGTRLTVV.

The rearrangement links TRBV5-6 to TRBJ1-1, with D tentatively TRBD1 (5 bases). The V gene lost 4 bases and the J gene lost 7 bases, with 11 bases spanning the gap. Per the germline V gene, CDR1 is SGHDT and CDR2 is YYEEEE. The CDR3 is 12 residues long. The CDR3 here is CASSHEQVEAFF. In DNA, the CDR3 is TGTGCCAGCAGCCACGAACAGGTTGAAGCTTTCTTT.

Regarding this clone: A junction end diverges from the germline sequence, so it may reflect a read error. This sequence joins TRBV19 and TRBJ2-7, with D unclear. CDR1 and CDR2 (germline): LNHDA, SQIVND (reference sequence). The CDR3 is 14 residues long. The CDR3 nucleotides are TGTGCCAGTAGTTTAGATCAGGCTACCTACGAGCAGTACTTC. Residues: CASSLDQATYEQYF.

The CDR3 nucleotides are TGTGCCAGCAATGGACAGGGCTCCTACAATGAGCAGTTCTTC. Amino acid sequence: CASNGQGSYNEQFF. The V and J genes are TRBV6-5 and TRBJ2-1; TRBD1 matches 8 bases. The CDR3 spans 14 residues. The J segment lost 0 bases and the V segment lost 7 bases, leaving 2 bases of the junction unmatched. Germline loops: CDR1 MNHEY, CDR2 SVGAGI.

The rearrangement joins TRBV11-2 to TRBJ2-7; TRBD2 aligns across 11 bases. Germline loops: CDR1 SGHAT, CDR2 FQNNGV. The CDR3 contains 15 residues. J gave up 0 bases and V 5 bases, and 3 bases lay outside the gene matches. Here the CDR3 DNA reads TGTGCCAGCAGCGTAACTAGCGGGGGCTCCTACGAGCAGTACTTC. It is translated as CASSVTSGGSYEQYF.

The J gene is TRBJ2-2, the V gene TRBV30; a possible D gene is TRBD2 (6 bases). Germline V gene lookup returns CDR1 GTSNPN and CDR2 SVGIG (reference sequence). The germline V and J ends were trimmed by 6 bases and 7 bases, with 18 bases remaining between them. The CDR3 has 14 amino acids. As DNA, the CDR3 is TGTGCCTGTCAGGGACTTCACCAAAACGGGGAGCTGTTTTTT. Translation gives CACQGLHQNGELFF.

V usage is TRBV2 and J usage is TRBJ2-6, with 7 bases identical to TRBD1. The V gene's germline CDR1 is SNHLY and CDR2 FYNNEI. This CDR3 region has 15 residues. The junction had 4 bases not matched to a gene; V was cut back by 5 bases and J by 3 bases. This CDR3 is CASSPDRVGANVLTF. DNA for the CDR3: TGTGCCAGCAGTCCCGACAGGGTTGGGGCCAACGTCCTGACTTTC.

In DNA form, the CDR3 reads TGTGCCAGCAGTTTCCCGGGACAGGTCAATTCACCCCTCCACTTT. Encoded protein: CASSFPGQVNSPLHF. The rearrangement joins TRBV28 to TRBJ1-6; TRBD1 matches at 8 bases. J lost 7 bases, V lost 3 bases, and 5 bases had no gene match. Germline CDR1 reads MDHEN; CDR2 reads SYDVKM. This CDR3 contains 15 residues.

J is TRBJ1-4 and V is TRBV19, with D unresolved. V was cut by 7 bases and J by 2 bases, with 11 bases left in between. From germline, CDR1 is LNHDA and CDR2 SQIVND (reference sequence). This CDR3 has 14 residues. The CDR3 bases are TGTGCCAGTAAGGATGGGCTCACTAATGAAAAACTGTTTTTT. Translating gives CASKDGLTNEKLFF.

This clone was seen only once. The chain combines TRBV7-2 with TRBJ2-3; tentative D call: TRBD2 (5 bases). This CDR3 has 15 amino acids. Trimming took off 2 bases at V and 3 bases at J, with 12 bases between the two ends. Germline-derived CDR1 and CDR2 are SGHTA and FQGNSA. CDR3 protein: CASSLMGSVTDTQYF. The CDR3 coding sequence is TGTGCCAGCAGCTTAATGGGTAGCGTTACAGATACGCAGTATTTT.

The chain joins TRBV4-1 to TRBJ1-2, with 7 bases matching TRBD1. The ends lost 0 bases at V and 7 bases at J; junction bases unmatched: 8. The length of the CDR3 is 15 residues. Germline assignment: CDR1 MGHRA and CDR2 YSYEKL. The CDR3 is CASSQDPTGRVGYTF. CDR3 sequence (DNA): TGCGCCAGCAGCCAAGATCCGACAGGGAGAGTTGGCTACACCTTC.

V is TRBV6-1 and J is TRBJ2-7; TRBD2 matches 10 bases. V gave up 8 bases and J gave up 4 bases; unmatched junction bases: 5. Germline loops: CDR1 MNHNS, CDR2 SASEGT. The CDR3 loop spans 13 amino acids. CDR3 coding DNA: TGTGCCAGCCGACTAGCGGGTGTATACGAGCAGTACTTC. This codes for CASRLAGVYEQYF.

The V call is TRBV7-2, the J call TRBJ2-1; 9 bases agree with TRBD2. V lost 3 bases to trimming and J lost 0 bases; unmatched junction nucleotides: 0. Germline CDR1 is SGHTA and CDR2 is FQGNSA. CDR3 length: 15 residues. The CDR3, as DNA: TGTGCCAGCAGCTTGCGGGAGGGCTCCTACAATGAGCAGTTCTTC. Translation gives CASSLREGSYNEQFF. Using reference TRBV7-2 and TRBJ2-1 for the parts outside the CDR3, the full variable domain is GAGVSQSPSNKVTEKGKDVELRCDPISGHTALYWYRQSLGQGLEFLIYFQGNSAPDKSGLPSDRFSAERTGGSVSTLTIQRTQQEDSAVYLCASSLREGSYNEQFFGPGTRLTVL.

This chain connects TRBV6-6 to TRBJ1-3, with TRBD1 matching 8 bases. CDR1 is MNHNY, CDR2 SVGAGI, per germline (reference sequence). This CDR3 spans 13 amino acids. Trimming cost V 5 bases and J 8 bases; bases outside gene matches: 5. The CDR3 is CASSPGQGHTIYF. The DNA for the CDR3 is TGTGCCAGCAGTCCAGGACAGGGACACACCATATATTTT.

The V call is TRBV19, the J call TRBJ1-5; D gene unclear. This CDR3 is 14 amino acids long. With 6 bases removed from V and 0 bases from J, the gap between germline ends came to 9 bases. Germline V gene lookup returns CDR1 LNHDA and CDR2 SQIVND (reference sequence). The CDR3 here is CASSPYSSNQPQHF. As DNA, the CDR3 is TGTGCCAGTAGCCCCTACAGTAGCAATCAGCCCCAGCATTTT. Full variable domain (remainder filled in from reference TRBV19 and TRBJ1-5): DGGITQSPKYLFRKEGQNVTLSCEQNLNHDAMYWYRQDPGQGLRLIYYSQIVNDFQKGDIAEGYSVSREKKESFPLTVTSAQKNPTAFYLCASSPYSSNQPQHFGDGTRLSIL.